Each of the 3 T cell receptor beta chains below was sequenced from the same sample in a study of blood T cells in healthy people across ages. A J-beta primer mix and a sample-barcoded 5' primer were used in a second PCR of roughly 7 to 12 cycles. TCRdb fed the 5' RACE reads into MiXCR, producing one record per CDR3 protein. The data contain about 1.8 million distinct CDR3 sequences, about 50% of them seen just once; the ten biggest clones take up around 2.1%. Input material: blood. The receptors come from a woman in her thirties or forties in good health.

The V gene is TRBV7-2, the J gene TRBJ1-5; the D gene is possibly TRBD1 (5 bases). The CDR3 loop spans 15 amino acids. The germline CDR1 and CDR2 sequences are SGHTA and FQGNSA. Between the trimmed V and J ends, which lost 5 bases and 5 bases, there was a span of 16 bases. The CDR3 bases are TGTGCCAGCAGCGGGAGGGACGGAGGACATCAGCCCCAGCATTTT. Residues: CASSGRDGGHQPQHF.

The V gene is TRBV13, the J gene TRBJ2-7; D is perhaps TRBD2 (6 bases). Deletions cut 4 bases from V and 5 bases from J, with 18 bases between. The CDR3 covers 15 residues. The germline V gene encodes CDR1 PRHDT and CDR2 FYEKMQ (reference sequence). CDR3: CASSSTTSSRHEQYF. Written as DNA, the CDR3 is TGTGCCAGCAGCTCTACGACTAGTAGTCGCCACGAGCAGTACTTC.

To note about this clonotype: This may be a read error: a much more frequent sequence differs by one nucleotide. The chain combines TRBV7-9 with TRBJ2-1; 8 bases match TRBD1. Trimming took 5 bases from V and 10 from J; bases not matched to a gene: 19. CDR1 and CDR2 (germline): SEHNR, FQNEAQ (reference sequence). The CDR3 is 17 amino acids. The DNA of the CDR3 is TGTGCCAGCAGCCAACCCCGGGACAGGACCAACTTCTACGAGCAGTTCTTC. This translates into CASSQPRDRTNFYEQFF.